These 5 T cell receptor beta chains came from one sample sequenced in a study of T cell responses to AZD1222 COVID-19 vaccine. This table comes from immunoSEQ multiplex PCR, and its TCRdb copy is limited to in-frame clones, with some not included. The data contain roughly 150,000 clones, roughly 92% of them singletons. The starting material was peripheral blood, obtained on day 0 of AZD1222 vaccination. These receptors were obtained from an adult in good health.

This sequence joins TRBV6-5 and TRBJ2-7, with 7 bases that match TRBD1. CDR1 and CDR2 from the germline V gene are MNHEY and SVGAGI. V shed 5 bases, J shed 1 base, and the junction held 5 bases outside the gene matches. The CDR3 totals 14 residues. The CDR3 region has the DNA TGTGCCAGCAGTAGGAGGACAGGTTCCTACGAGCAGTACTTC. Residues: CASSRRTGSYEQYF.

V and J are TRBV6-5 and TRBJ2-3; 13 nucleotides line up with TRBD2. The CDR3 totals 14 residues. Looked up from germline, CDR1 is MNHEY and CDR2 is SVGAGI. With 5 bases clipped from V and 7 bases from J, the junction kept 3 bases outside the gene matches. CDR3 DNA sequence: TGTGCCAGCAGTCTGACTAGCGGGAGGTATACGCAGTATTTT. Encoded protein: CASSLTSGRYTQYF.

V gene TRBV7-9 combines with J gene TRBJ2-1; D may be TRBD1 (7 bases). CDR1 SEHNR and CDR2 FQNEAQ come from the germline V gene (reference sequence). The CDR3 runs 16 residues. V gave up 5 bases and J gave up 6 bases, with 20 bases separating them. The DNA of the CDR3 is TGTGCCAGCAGCCCGAGGAGGGGGCGCAGGGCCAATGAGCAGTTCTTC. This sequence encodes CASSPRRGRRANEQFF. Using reference TRBV7-9 and TRBJ2-1 for the parts outside the CDR3, the full variable domain is DTGVSQNPRHKITKRGQNVTFRCDPISEHNRLYWYRQTLGQGPEFLTYFQNEAQLEKSRLLSDRFSAERPKGSFSTLEIQRTEQGDSAMYLCASSPRRGRRANEQFFGPGTRLTVL.

This clone was picked up one time. The chain links TRBV30 to TRBJ1-5; TRBD1 is a possible D gene (6 bases). The CDR3 is made up of 15 amino acids. Germline V gene data show CDR1 as GTSNPN and CDR2 as SVGIG (reference sequence). V dropped 0 bases and J dropped 1 base, with 10 bases sitting between them. In DNA form, the CDR3 reads TGTGCCTGGAGTGTACCGGGACACAGCAATCAGCCCCAGCATTTT. Its protein product is CAWSVPGHSNQPQHF.

This chain links TRBV7-9 with TRBJ1-3, with D uncertain. This CDR3 is built from 15 residues. V was pared by 1 base and J by 0 bases, with 7 bases between. CDR1 and CDR2 (germline): SEHNR, FQNEAQ (reference sequence). The CDR3 reads CASSLVGHSGNTIYF. As DNA, the CDR3 is TGTGCCAGCAGCTTAGTTGGTCACTCTGGAAACACCATATATTTT.